Below, 8 T cell receptor beta chains from the same sample are listed, as sequenced in a study of neurological immune-mediated disorders. In TCRdb, the 5' RACE reads were re-called with MiXCR into one record per CDR3 protein. The data show about 69,000 distinct CDR3 sequences, 3.9% seen once. Specimen: PBMCs. The receptors were sampled from a man younger than 40 with multiple sclerosis.

This clonotype was observed many times. The genes are TRBV5-5 and TRBJ2-3; D tentatively reads TRBD1 or TRBD2 (5 bases each). The CDR3 has 18 residues. Per the germline V gene, CDR1 is SGHKS and CDR2 is YYEKEE (reference sequence). The V gene lost 3 bases and the J gene lost 5 bases, with 25 bases spanning the gap. The chain's CDR3 is CASSSPPGAGSRLDTQYF. CDR3 nucleotide sequence: TGTGCCAGCAGCTCACCCCCCGGGGCAGGCTCCCGGTTAGATACGCAGTATTTT.

This clonotype was observed a few times. Its ends do not fully match the called genes, so a read error is possible. The rearrangement joins TRBV20-1 to TRBJ1-5, with no clear D. CDR1 is DFQATT and CDR2 is SNEGSKA in the germline V gene (reference sequence). The CDR3 has 13 amino acids. This CDR3 reads CSATQFGNQPQNF. The CDR3 coding sequence is TGCAGTGCTACCCAATTTGGGAATCAGCCCCAGAATTTT.

This clonotype was seen repeatedly, ten times or more. J is TRBJ2-7 and V is TRBV6-1, with D unresolved. V lost 3 bases and J 0 bases, leaving 9 bases between the germline ends. CDR1 and CDR2 (germline): MNHNS, SASEGT. This CDR3 region has 14 residues. CDR3 sequence: CASSEGSSSYEQYF. CDR3 DNA sequence: TGTGCCAGCAGTGAGGGCAGCAGCTCCTACGAGCAGTACTTC.

This clonotype was observed at least ten times. This chain links TRBV5-1 with TRBJ2-7; D not resolved. This CDR3 contains 11 residues. V was shortened by 7 bases and J by 5 bases, with 10 bases between the two germline ends. Germline-derived CDR1 and CDR2 are SGHRS and YFSETQ. CDR3 amino acids: CASGQAHEQYF. In nucleotides, the CDR3 is TGCGCCAGCGGGCAGGCCCACGAGCAGTACTTC.

This clonotype was counted ten times or more. This chain's CDR3 is CASSFELLGGYNEQFF. The CDR3 nucleotides read TGTGCCAGCAGCTTTGAGCTCCTGGGGGGCTACAATGAGCAGTTCTTC. This sequence joins TRBV5-6 and TRBJ2-1; tentative D call: TRBD2 (6 bases). Germline values: CDR1 SGHDT, CDR2 YYEEEE. This CDR3 has 16 residues. V lost 2 bases and J 3 bases, leaving 15 bases between the germline ends.

This clonotype has at least ten counts. This chain uses TRBV12-3 or TRBV12-4 with TRBJ2-6; D not certain. The CDR3 runs 14 residues. V gave up 3 bases and J gave up 0 bases, with 3 bases separating them. CDR3 bases: TGTGCCAGCAGTTTTCTCTCTGGGGCCAACGTCCTGACTTTC. This sequence encodes CASSFLSGANVLTF.

This clonotype occurred many times. The J gene is TRBJ2-7, the V gene TRBV20-1, with a possible D match to TRBD2 (7 bases). CDR1 is DFQATT and CDR2 is SNEGSKA in the germline V gene (reference sequence). This CDR3 is built from 15 residues. The ends were cut back, 3 bases at V and 5 bases at J, with 20 bases in the middle. In nucleotides, the CDR3 is TGCAGTGCTAGGAGTTTGAGAACAGGGAGGGACGAGCAGTACTTC. Encoded protein: CSARSLRTGRDEQYF.

This clonotype turned up a few times. The chain is built from TRBV6-5 and TRBJ2-7, with D maybe TRBD2 (5 bases). With 4 bases removed from V and 3 bases from J, the gap between germline ends came to 22 bases. This CDR3 comprises 17 residues. Germline loops: CDR1 MNHEY, CDR2 SVGAGI. CDR3 DNA sequence: TGTGCCAGCAGTTTAGTTTTTGGTGACCGGGGATACTACGAGCAGTACTTC. As protein: CASSLVFGDRGYYEQYF.